In its sample, the clone carrying this TCR beta chain was seen a few times. Its antigen is as yet unknown. This sample was included in a study of blood T cells in healthy people across ages. The study's findings and limits: A roughly linear age-dependent decrease characterized TCR beta diversity per million T cells.

For the second PCR, which ran for about 7 to 11 cycles, a sample-barcoded 5' primer and a J-beta primer mix were used. TCRdb itself ran the 5' RACE reads through MiXCR, one entry per CDR3 protein. The sample shows some 760,000 distinct CDR3 sequences, 20% to 25% of them seen only once. Trimming took off 7 bases at V and 7 bases at J, with 17 bases between the two ends. The CDR3 spans 15 residues. Germline V gene lookup returns CDR1 MDHEN and CDR2 SYDVKM. This sample was shared with a second study, whose subject was T cells of mothers and their children. That source reports: Donors comprised three healthy Caucasian mothers plus their six children.

The J gene is TRBJ1-6, the V gene TRBV28, with no clear D. What was sequenced was blood. This TCR came from a boy aged 5-17 years in good health. CDR3 coding DNA: TGTGCCAGCATCGAGTATCGGGCAGTAAATTCACCCCTCCACTTT. As protein: CASIEYRAVNSPLHF.